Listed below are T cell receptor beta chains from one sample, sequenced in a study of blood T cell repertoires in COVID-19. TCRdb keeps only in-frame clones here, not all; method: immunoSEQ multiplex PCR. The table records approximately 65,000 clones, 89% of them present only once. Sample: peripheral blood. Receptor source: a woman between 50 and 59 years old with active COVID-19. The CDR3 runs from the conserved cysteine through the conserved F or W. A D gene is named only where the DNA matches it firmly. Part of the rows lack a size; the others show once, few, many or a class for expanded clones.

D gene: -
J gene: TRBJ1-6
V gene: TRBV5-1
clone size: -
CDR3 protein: CASSLTGIGYNSPLHF
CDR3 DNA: TGCGCCAGCAGCTTGACAGGGATCGGCTATAATTCACCCCTCCACTTT

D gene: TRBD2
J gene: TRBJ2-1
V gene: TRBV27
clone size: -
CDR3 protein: CASTKDRGRLAGYNEQFF
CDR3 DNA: TGTGCCAGCACCAAGGACCGCGGGAGACTAGCCGGCTACAATGAGCAGTTCTTC

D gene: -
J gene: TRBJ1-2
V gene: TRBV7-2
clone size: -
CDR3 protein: CASSSIQEWANYGYTF
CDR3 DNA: TGTGCCAGCAGCTCGATACAGGAATGGGCTAACTATGGCTACACCTTC

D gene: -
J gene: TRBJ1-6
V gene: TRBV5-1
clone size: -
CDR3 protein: CASRWEGSYNSPLHF
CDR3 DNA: TGCGCCAGCAGATGGGAGGGCTCCTATAATTCACCCCTCCACTTT

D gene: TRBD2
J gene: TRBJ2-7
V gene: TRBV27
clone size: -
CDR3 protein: CASSPLAGETYEQYF
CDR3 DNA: TGTGCCAGCAGTCCGCTAGCGGGAGAGACCTACGAGCAGTACTTC

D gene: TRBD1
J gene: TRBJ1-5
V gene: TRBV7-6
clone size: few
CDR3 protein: CASSLGGGYQPQHF
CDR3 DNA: TGTGCCAGCAGCTTAGGAGGGGGCTATCAGCCCCAGCATTTT

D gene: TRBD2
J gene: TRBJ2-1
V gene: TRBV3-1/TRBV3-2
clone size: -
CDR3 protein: CASSKLAGGPRFF
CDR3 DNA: TGTGCCAGCAGCAAACTAGCGGGAGGGCCAAGGTTCTTC

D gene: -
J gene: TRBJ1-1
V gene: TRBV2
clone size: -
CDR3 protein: CASRNTGEAFF
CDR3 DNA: TGTGCCAGCAGGAATACAGGTGAAGCTTTCTTT

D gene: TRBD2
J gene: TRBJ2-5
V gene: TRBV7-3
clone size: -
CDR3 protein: CASSLNGLANQETQYF
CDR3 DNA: TGTGCCAGCAGCTTAAATGGACTAGCGAATCAAGAGACCCAGTACTTC

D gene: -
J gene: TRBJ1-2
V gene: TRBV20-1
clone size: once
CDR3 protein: CSAPEGGYTF
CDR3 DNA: TGCAGTGCTCCAGAGGGAGGCTACACCTTC

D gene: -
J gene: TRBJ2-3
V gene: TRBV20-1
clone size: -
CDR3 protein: CSASGLALSYF
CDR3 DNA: TGCAGTGCTAGTGGGCTAGCCCTCTCATATTTT

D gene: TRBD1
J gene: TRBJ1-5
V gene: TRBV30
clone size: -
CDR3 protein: CAWSVQGAKPQHF
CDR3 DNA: TGTGCCTGGAGTGTACAGGGGGCGAAGCCCCAGCATTTT

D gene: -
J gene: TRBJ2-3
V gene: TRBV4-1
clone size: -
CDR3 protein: CASSGAQGGGTDTQYF
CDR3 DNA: TGCGCCAGCAGCGGCGCACAGGGTGGGGGCACAGATACGCAGTATTTT

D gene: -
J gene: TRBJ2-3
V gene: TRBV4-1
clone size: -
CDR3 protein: CASSPLSGLGTDTQYF
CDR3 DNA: TGCGCCAGCAGTCCCCTTAGCGGTCTCGGCACAGATACGCAGTATTTT

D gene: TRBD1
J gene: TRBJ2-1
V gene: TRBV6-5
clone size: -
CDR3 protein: CASSRDSFSYNEQFF
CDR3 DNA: TGTGCCAGCAGTAGGGACAGTTTCTCCTACAATGAGCAGTTCTTC

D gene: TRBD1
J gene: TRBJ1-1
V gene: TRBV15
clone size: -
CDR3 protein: CATSKLDRGSTEAFF
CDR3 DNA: TGTGCCACCAGCAAGTTGGACAGGGGGTCCACTGAAGCTTTCTTT

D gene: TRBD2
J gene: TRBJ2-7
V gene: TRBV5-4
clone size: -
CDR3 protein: CASSLGPSGRASSYEQYF
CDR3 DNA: TGTGCCAGCAGCTTGGGGCCTAGCGGGAGGGCCAGTTCCTACGAGCAGTACTTC

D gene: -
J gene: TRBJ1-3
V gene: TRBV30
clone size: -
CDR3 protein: CACWGRQTYRNTIYF
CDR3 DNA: TGTGCCTGTTGGGGGAGGCAGACCTATAGAAACACCATATATTTT